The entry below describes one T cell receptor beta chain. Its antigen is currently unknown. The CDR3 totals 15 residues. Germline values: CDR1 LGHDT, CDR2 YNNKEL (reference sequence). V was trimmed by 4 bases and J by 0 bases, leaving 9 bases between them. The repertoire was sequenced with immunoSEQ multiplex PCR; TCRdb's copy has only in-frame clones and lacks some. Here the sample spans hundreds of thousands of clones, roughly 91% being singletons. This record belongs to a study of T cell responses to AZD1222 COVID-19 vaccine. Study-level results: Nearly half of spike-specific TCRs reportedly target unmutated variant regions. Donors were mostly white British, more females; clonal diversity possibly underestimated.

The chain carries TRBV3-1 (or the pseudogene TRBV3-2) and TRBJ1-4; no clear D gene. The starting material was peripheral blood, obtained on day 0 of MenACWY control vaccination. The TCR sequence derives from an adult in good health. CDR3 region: CASSLGLPTNEKLFF. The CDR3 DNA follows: TGTGCCAGCAGCCTGGGCCTTCCAACTAATGAAAAACTGTTTTTT.